The TCR beta chain described here comes from a study of cytomegalovirus exposure and HLA in healthy donors. Study-wide results and limits: Published work reported that the classifier diagnosed cytomegalovirus status with high specificity and sensitivity. In a later analysis, a missense DCLRE1C variant was linked to TCR beta V- and J-gene trimming.

This clone was detected only a few times. The antigen is unknown. The CDR3 has 13 amino acids. Germline values: CDR1 MGHDK, CDR2 SYGVNS. With 7 bases clipped from V and 8 bases from J, the junction kept 6 bases outside the gene matches. The PCR was carried out with 60 Vbeta primers and 13 Jbeta primers. Only in-frame clones appear in the TCRdb table, and some are missing; sequencing was by immunoSEQ multiplex PCR. The sample contains about 120,000 clones, more than 9% of which appear only once. The chain carries TRBV25-1 and TRBJ2-1, with 9 bases aligning to TRBD2. The TCR was taken from a woman aged 18-29 years in good health and CMV-seropositive. Source material: PBMCs. The CDR3 region has the DNA TGTGCCAGCAAGGGTAGCGGGAGATATGAGCAGTTCTTC. The encoded protein is CASKGSGRYEQFF. Based on the CDR3 plus reference TRBV25-1 and TRBJ2-1, the full variable domain is EADIYQTPRYLVIGTGKKITLECSQTMGHDKMYWYQQDPGMELHLIHYSYGVNSTEKGDLSSESTVSRIRTEHFPLTLESARPSHTSQYLCASKGSGRYEQFFGPGTRLTVL.